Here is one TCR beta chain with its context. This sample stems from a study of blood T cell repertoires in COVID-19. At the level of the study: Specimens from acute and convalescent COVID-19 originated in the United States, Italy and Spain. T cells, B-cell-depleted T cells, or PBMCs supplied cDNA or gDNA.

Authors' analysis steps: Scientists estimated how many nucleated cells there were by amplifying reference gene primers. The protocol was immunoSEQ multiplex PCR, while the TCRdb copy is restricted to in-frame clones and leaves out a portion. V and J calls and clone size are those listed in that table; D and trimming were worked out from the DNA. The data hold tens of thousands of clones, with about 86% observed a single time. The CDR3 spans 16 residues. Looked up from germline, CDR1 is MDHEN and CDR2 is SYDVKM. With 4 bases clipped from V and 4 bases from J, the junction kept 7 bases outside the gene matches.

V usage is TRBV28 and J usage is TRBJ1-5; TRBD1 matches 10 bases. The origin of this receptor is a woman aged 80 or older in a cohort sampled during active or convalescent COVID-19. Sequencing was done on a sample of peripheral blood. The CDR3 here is CASSSLLGQGNQPQHF. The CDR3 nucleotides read TGTGCCAGCAGTTCGCTGTTGGGACAGGGGAATCAGCCCCAGCATTTT. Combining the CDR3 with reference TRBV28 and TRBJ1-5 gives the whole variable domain DVKVTQSSRYLVKRTGEKVFLECVQDMDHENMFWYRQDPGLGLRLIYFSYDVKMKEKGDIPEGYSVSREKKERFSLILESASTNQTSMYLCASSSLLGQGNQPQHFGDGTRLSIL.